Described below is a single T cell receptor beta chain sequence and its context. The sample holds other DNA sequences that translate to the same CDR3. The data belong to a study of OX40 agonist ivuxolimab in advanced cancers. Sequencing was performed with immunoSEQ multiplex PCR; in TCRdb, only in-frame clones are kept and a portion is missing. Among approximately 70,000 clones listed, more than 80% were seen once. There are 17 residues in the CDR3. The ends were cut back, 3 bases at V and 0 bases at J, with 15 bases in the middle. Looked up from germline, CDR1 is MDHEN and CDR2 is SYDVKM. The chain employs TRBV28 and TRBJ1-5, with D hard to call. The clonotype comes from an adult with an advanced solid tumor such as melanoma, head and neck, liver or kidney cancer. The material was CD4+ or CD8+ T cells sorted from blood, obtained in a trial of the OX40 agonist ivuxolimab. CDR3 protein: CASSLFQGSRSNQPQHF. Here the CDR3 DNA reads TGTGCCAGCAGTTTGTTTCAAGGTTCACGTAGCAATCAGCCCCAGCATTTT.